Below are 20 T cell receptor beta chains sequenced from a single sample in a study of human T cells and chemical hapten exposure. TCRdb itself ran the RACE reads through MiXCR, one entry per CDR3 protein. The sample yields about 340,000 distinct CDR3 sequences, under 8% seen once. Described time point: patch test 1, 2 weeks after DPC sensitization. Treatment specified: therapeutic diphenylcyclopropenone sensitization with weekly scalp DPC. The sample in question was whole blood, obtained in connection with sensitization to the hapten diphenylcyclopropenone (DPC). Receptors were obtained from a woman between 18 and 29 years old with alopecia areata. Some clones in this sample may be carry-over from other donors' samples.

The rearrangement joins TRBV5-1 to TRBJ2-5; a possible D gene is TRBD1 (6 bases). V lost 1 base to trimming and J lost 5 bases, with 9 bases between them. The CDR3 contains 13 residues. Germline V CDR1 and CDR2: SGHRS, YFSETQ. CDR3 sequence reads: CASSLTGSETQYF. CDR3 DNA: TGCGCCAGCAGCTTGACAGGGAGTGAGACCCAGTACTTC.

This chain connects TRBV18 to TRBJ1-4, with TRBD1 matching 9 bases. Unmatched junction bases numbered 6, after V lost 2 bases and J lost 5 bases. From germline, CDR1 is KGHSH and CDR2 LQKENI. The CDR3 loop spans 16 amino acids. CDR3 loop: CASSPRLGQGNEKLFF. CDR3 sequence (DNA): TGTGCCAGCTCACCAAGACTGGGACAGGGAAATGAAAAACTGTTTTTT. The whole variable domain, remainder taken from reference TRBV18 and TRBJ1-4, is NAGVMQNPRHLVRRRGQEARLRCSPMKGHSHVYWYRQLPEEGLKFMVYLQKENIIDESGMPKERFSAEFPKEGPSILRIQQVVRGDSAAYFCASSPRLGQGNEKLFFGSGTQLSVL.

This clonotype was detected a few times. The V and J genes are TRBV12-3 or TRBV12-4 and TRBJ1-1; D unclear. This CDR3 region has 13 residues. V lost 7 bases, J lost 0 bases, and 9 bases lay in between. DNA for the CDR3: TGTGCCAGCACGAGCACCATGAACACTGAAGCTTTCTTT. It codes for CASTSTMNTEAFF.

This clonotype was counted many times. J is TRBJ1-1 and V is TRBV7-8; tentative D call: TRBD1 (6 bases). The CDR3 loop spans 13 amino acids. The V gene lost 11 bases and the J gene lost 0 bases, with 13 bases spanning the gap. Germline CDR1 SGHVS, CDR2 FQNEAQ. CDR3 protein: CAGQQGLNTEAFF. CDR3 sequence (DNA): TGTGCCGGGCAACAGGGTTTGAACACTGAAGCTTTCTTT. Filled out from reference TRBV7-8 and TRBJ1-1, the complete variable domain reads GAGVSQSPRYKVAKRGQDVALRCDPISGHVSLFWYQQALGQGPEFLTYFQNEAQLDKSGLPSDRFFAERPEGSVSTLKIQRTQQEDSAVYLCAGQQGLNTEAFFGQGTRLTVV.

This clonotype has only a few counts. This chain joins TRBV27 and TRBJ1-1, with unresolved D. Trimming took 4 bases from V and 7 from J, leaving 7 bases between them. Germline V gene sequence: CDR1 MNHEY, CDR2 SMNVEV (reference sequence). CDR3 size: 11 residues. In DNA, the CDR3 is TGTGCCAGCAGTTACGGGATTGAAGCTTTCTTT. Translated, it gives CASSYGIEAFF.

This clonotype was seen repeatedly, ten times or more. The CDR3 coding sequence is TGTGCCAGCAGTCCCGGTAATGTCAAAAACATTCAGTACTTC. It is translated as CASSPGNVKNIQYF. The chain uses TRBV12-3 or TRBV12-4 and TRBJ2-4; no clear D. The ends were cut back, 5 bases at V and 3 bases at J, with 11 bases in the middle. This CDR3 comprises 14 residues.

This clonotype was seen repeatedly, ten times or more. This chain links TRBV4-2 with TRBJ2-3, with TRBD2 matching 10 bases. This CDR3 contains 17 residues. With 0 bases clipped from V and 4 bases from J, the junction kept 7 bases outside the gene matches. CDR1 and CDR2 (germline): LGHNA, YNFKEQ. The CDR3 reads CASSQDPNSGGADTQYF. The CDR3 region has the DNA TGTGCCAGCAGCCAAGATCCCAACAGCGGGGGGGCAGATACGCAGTATTTT.

The V and J genes are TRBV27 and TRBJ2-7; 8 positions match TRBD1. This CDR3 is built from 13 residues. From germline, CDR1 is MNHEY and CDR2 SMNVEV (reference sequence). Unmatched junction bases numbered 2, after V lost 5 bases and J lost 2 bases. The DNA of the CDR3 is TGTGCCAGCAGTATGGACAGGGCCTACGAGCAGTACTTC. It is translated as CASSMDRAYEQYF.

The rearrangement joins TRBV4-3 to TRBJ2-3; tentative D call: TRBD1 (6 bases). CDR1 and CDR2 from the germline V gene are LGHNA and YSLEER. Trimming took off 1 base at V and 1 base at J, with 9 bases between the two ends. This CDR3 is 15 amino acids long. The CDR3 nucleotides read TGCGCCAGCAGCCAAGGAGGACAGCGCACAGATACGCAGTATTTT. Amino acids: CASSQGGQRTDTQYF.

V and J are TRBV18 and TRBJ1-4; 11 bases line up with TRBD1. CDR1 and CDR2 from the germline V gene are KGHSH and LQKENI. The CDR3 loop spans 14 amino acids. With V trimmed by 3 bases and J by 7 bases, 1 base remained unmatched. CDR3 coding DNA: TGTGCCAGCTCACCGGACAGGGGGCTTGAAAAACTGTTTTTT. Encoded protein: CASSPDRGLEKLFF.

This clonotype was picked up a small number of times. The rearrangement uses TRBV12-3 or TRBV12-4 and TRBJ1-2; no firm D call. This CDR3 has 13 amino acids. The ends were cut back, 0 bases at V and 9 bases at J, with 11 bases in the middle. DNA for the CDR3: TGTGCCAGCAGTTTAGCGGAGTCTGTGAGCTACACCTTC. Translated, it gives CASSLAESVSYTF.

The table lists this clonotype with a few counts. The J gene is TRBJ1-2, the V gene TRBV10-3, with D unclear. The V end was cut by 0 bases, the J end by 4 bases, with 6 bases between. The CDR3 length is 13 residues. Germline-derived CDR1 and CDR2 are ENHRY and SYGVKD. CDR3 sequence: CAISESGIYGYTF. CDR3 DNA sequence: TGTGCCATCAGTGAGTCGGGGATCTATGGCTACACCTTC.

This clonotype appeared many times. This chain connects TRBV12-3 or TRBV12-4 to TRBJ2-3; no reliable D call. V was clipped by 5 bases and J by 1 base, with 7 bases between them. This CDR3 contains 13 residues. The CDR3 here is CASSPSGTDTQYF. Written as DNA, the CDR3 is TGTGCCAGCAGTCCGTCCGGCACAGATACGCAGTATTTT.

This clonotype was found a few times. The gene calls are TRBV4-3 and TRBJ2-5, with 7 bases fitting TRBD1. This CDR3 has 16 amino acids. Germline assignment: CDR1 LGHNA and CDR2 YSLEER. The ends lost 5 bases at V and 2 bases at J; junction bases unmatched: 11. For the CDR3, the DNA is TGCGCCAGCAGCTCAGACAGGGCCACTACGCAAGAGACCCAGTACTTC. This gives the protein CASSSDRATTQETQYF.

This clonotype has ten or more counts. The rearrangement links TRBV6-1 to TRBJ1-2; D not resolved. This CDR3 has 11 amino acids. CDR1 and CDR2 from the germline V gene are MNHNS and SASEGT. Trimming stripped 2 bases from V and 4 bases from J, with 2 bases between. CDR3 nucleotides: TGTGCCAGCAGTGAAATCTATGGCTACACCTTC. This sequence encodes CASSEIYGYTF.

This clonotype was detected a few times. The chain recombines TRBV28 with TRBJ1-5; D is unresolved. The CDR3 is made up of 15 amino acids. V was cut by 5 bases and J by 4 bases, with 15 bases left in between. Germline CDR1 MDHEN, CDR2 SYDVKM. CDR3 loop: CASSPSDRLNQPQHF. The CDR3 coding sequence is TGTGCCAGCAGTCCTTCGGACCGATTAAATCAGCCCCAGCATTTT.

This clonotype was observed many times. The chain links TRBV7-2 to TRBJ2-5, with D possibly being TRBD2 (6 bases). The CDR3 has 12 residues. Germline lookup yields CDR1 SGHTA and CDR2 FQGNSA. Trimming took 6 bases from V and 5 from J, leaving 10 bases between them. This CDR3 is CASSSEGETQYF. Here the CDR3 DNA reads TGTGCCAGCAGTTCGGAGGGGGAGACCCAGTACTTC.

V and J are TRBV4-3 and TRBJ1-2; no clear D gene. V was clipped by 4 bases and J by 2 bases, with 23 bases between them. The CDR3 is 18 residues long. Germline V lookup: CDR1 LGHNA, CDR2 YSLEER. The CDR3 DNA follows: TGCGCCAGCAGCCCGAAGCGTGCCGGGCCACCTTTAAACTATGGCTACACCTTC. Residues: CASSPKRAGPPLNYGYTF.

In this sample, this clonotype turned up many times. V and J are TRBV3-1 and TRBJ2-7; D gene unclear. CDR3 size: 15 residues. V was shortened by 0 bases and J by 4 bases, with 13 bases between the two germline ends. Germline V lookup: CDR1 LGHDT, CDR2 YNNKEL (reference sequence). The chain's CDR3 is CASSQEAEEKYEQYF. The CDR3 DNA reads TGTGCCAGCAGCCAAGAGGCAGAAGAAAAATACGAGCAGTACTTC.

The V gene is TRBV10-3, the J gene TRBJ1-4, with D unclear. V lost 6 bases and J lost 7, with 12 bases in between. The CDR3 has 13 amino acids. CDR1 is ENHRY, CDR2 SYGVKD, per germline. CDR3 residues: CAIRGTAGEKLFF. The CDR3 nucleotides are TGTGCCATCAGAGGAACCGCGGGTGAAAAACTGTTTTTT.